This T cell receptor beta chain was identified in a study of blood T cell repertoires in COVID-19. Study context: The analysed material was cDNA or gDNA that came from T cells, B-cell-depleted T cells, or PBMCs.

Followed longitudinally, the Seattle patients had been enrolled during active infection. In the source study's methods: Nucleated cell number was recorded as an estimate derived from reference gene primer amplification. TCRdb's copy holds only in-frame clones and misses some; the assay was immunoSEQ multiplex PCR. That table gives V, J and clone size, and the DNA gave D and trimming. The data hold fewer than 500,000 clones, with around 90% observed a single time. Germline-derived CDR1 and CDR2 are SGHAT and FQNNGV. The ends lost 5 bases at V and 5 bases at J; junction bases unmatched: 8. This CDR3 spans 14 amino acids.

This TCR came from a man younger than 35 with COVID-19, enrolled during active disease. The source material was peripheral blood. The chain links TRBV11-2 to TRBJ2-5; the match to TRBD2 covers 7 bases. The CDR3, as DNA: TGTGCCAGCAGCCGAGCCGGGGGGATCGAGACCCAGTACTTC. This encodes CASSRAGGIETQYF.